The clone carrying this T cell receptor (beta chain) was seen a few times. What it binds is not known. Trimming cost V 3 bases and J 8 bases, with 21 bases left between them. Germline V CDR1 and CDR2: SGDLS, YYNGEE. CDR3 length: 16 amino acids. This entry is derived from a study of cytomegalovirus exposure and HLA in healthy donors. Findings and caveats of the study: What a later analysis showed was that several of the most significant clusters appeared linked to common viral pathogens. The authors later linked a missense DCLRE1C variant to TCR beta V- and J-gene trimming. Some public TCRs appeared in many individuals, while most sequences were rare.

PCR primers comprised 60 Vbeta and 13 Jbeta primers. In the original processing: Later, an analysis found about 83 million unique TCR beta chains, and about 10 million of these were shared. TCRdb keeps only in-frame clones here, not all; method: immunoSEQ multiplex PCR. That table furnishes V, J and clone size, whereas the DNA furnished D and trimming. The sample has approximately 240,000 clones; roughly 89% are singletons. The TCR sequence derives from a woman younger than 35 in good health and CMV-seronegative. Sequenced material: PBMCs. This rearrangement joins TRBV9 to TRBJ2-1; possible D gene TRBD2, 6 bases. CDR3 nucleotides: TGTGCCAGCAGCGCCCCCGGCGGGGTTTTGTTTTATGAGCAGTTCTTC. It codes for CASSAPGGVLFYEQFF.